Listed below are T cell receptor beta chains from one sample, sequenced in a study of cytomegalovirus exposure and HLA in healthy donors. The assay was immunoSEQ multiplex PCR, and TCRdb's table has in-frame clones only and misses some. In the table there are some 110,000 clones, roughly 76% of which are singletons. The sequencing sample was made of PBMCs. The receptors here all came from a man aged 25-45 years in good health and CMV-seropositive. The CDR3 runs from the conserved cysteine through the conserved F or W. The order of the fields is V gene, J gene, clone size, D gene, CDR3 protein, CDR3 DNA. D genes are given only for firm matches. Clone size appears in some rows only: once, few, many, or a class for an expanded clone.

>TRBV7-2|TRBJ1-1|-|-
CASSPRAGSGTEAFF
TGTGCCAGCAGCCCTAGGGCGGGGAGTGGCACTGAAGCTTTCTTC
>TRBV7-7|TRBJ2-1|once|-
CASSLAARNEQFF
TGTGCTAGCAGCTTAGCTGCCCGGAATGAGCAGTTCTTC
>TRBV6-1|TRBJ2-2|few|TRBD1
CASRSGGANTGELFF
TGTGCCAGCAGGTCAGGGGGCGCGAACACCGGGGAGCTGTTTTTT
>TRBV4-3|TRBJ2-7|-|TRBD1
CASNSGQVATSEQYF
TGCGCCAGCAACTCCGGACAGGTCGCTACTAGCGAGCAGTACTTC
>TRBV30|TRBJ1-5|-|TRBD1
CAWSPKPSRDRIYSNQPQHF
TGTGCCTGGAGTCCCAAACCTTCCCGGGACAGGATTTATAGCAATCAGCCCCAGCATTTT
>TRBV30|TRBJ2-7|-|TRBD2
CAWVVAGGLSEQYF
TGTGCCTGGGTCGTAGCGGGGGGACTGAGCGAGCAGTACTTC
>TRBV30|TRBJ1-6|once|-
CAWSSGSPLHF
TGTGCCTGGAGTTCCGGTTCACCCCTCCACTTT
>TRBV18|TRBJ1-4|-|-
CASSADRELFF
TGTGCCAGCTCAGCCGACCGGGAACTGTTTTTT
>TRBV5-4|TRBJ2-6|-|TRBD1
CASSPSTGAGANVLTF
TGTGCCAGCAGCCCGAGCACAGGGGCTGGGGCCAATGTCCTGACTTTC
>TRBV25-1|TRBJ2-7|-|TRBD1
CASSGDRGGYEQYF
TGTGCCAGCAGTGGGGACAGGGGTGGATACGAGCAGTACTTC
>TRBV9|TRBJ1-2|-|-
CASSVRGLGYTF
TGTGCCAGCAGCGTCAGGGGTTTAGGCTACACCTTC
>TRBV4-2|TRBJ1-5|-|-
CASSQDGGTSSNQPQHF
TGTGCCAGCAGCCAAGATGGGGGGACCTCTAGCAATCAGCCCCAGCATTTT
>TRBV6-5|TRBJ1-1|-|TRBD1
CASSYSRGLSTEAFF
TGTGCCAGCAGTTACTCCAGGGGGTTGAGCACTGAAGCTTTCTTT
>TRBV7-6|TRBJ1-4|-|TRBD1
CASSSSAGQSEKLFF
TGTGCCAGCAGCTCCTCCGCGGGACAGTCCGAAAAACTGTTTTTT
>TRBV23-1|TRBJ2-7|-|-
CASSQSVRAPNEQYF
TGCGCCAGCAGTCAATCGGTCAGGGCCCCAAACGAGCAGTACTTC
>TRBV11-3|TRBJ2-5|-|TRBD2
CASSRTSGGAETQYF
TGTGCCAGCAGCCGGACTAGCGGGGGGGCGGAGACCCAGTACTTC
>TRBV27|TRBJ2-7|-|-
CASRDRRLRAYEQYF
TGTGCCAGCAGAGACCGACGGCTCAGGGCCTACGAGCAGTACTTC
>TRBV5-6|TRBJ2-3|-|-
CASSLGGPADTQYF
TGTGCCAGCAGCTTGGGGGGGCCTGCAGATACGCAGTATTTT
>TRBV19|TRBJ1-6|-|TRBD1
CASSYRGDILDSPLHF
TGTGCCAGTAGCTACAGGGGGGATATATTGGATTCACCCCTCCACTTT
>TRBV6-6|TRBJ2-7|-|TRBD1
CASMGTGSEQYF
TGTGCCAGCATGGGGACAGGATCCGAGCAGTACTTC
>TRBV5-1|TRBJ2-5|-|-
CASRGGGGKETQYF
TGCGCCAGCAGAGGAGGAGGAGGGAAAGAGACCCAGTACTTC
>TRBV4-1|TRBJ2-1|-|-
CASSQNPADRDNEQFF
TGCGCCAGCAGTCAGAACCCAGCGGACAGAGACAATGAGCAGTTCTTC
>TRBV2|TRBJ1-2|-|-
CASTPMMRGYTF
TGTGCCAGCACCCCGATGATGAGAGGCTACACCTTC
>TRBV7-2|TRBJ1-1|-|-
CASSLEQPEAFF
TGTGCCAGCAGCTTAGAACAGCCTGAAGCTTTCTTT
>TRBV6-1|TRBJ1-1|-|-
CASSVGTFNTEAFF
TGTGCCAGCAGTGTCGGGACTTTTAACACTGAAGCTTTCTTT
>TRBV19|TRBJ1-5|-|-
CASSIRDNNQPQHF
TGTGCCAGTAGTATAAGGGACAACAATCAGCCCCAGCATTTT
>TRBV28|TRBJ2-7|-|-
CASSLWSLYEQYF
TGTGCCAGCAGTTTATGGTCTCTCTACGAGCAGTACTTC
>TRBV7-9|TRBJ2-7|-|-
CASSLGEGGEQYF
TGTGCCAGCAGCTTAGGAGAGGGGGGGGAGCAGTACTTC
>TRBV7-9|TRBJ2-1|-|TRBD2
CAGSPRRTSGAYNEQFF
TGTGCCGGCAGCCCGAGGAGGACTAGCGGGGCGTACAATGAGCAGTTCTTC
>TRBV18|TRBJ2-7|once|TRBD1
CASSPGTGAYEQYF
TGTGCCAGCTCACCTGGGACAGGGGCGTACGAGCAGTACTTC
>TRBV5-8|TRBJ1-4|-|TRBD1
CASSSTGGNEKLFF
TGTGCCAGCAGCTCGACAGGGGGGAATGAAAAACTGTTTTTT
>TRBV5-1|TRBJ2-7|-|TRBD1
CASSLTGEIETYEQYF
TGCGCCAGCAGCTTAACAGGGGAAATAGAAACCTACGAGCAGTACTTC
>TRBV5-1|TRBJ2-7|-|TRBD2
CASSWGTSGGSEQYF
TGCGCCAGCAGCTGGGGGACTAGCGGGGGCTCCGAGCAGTACTTC
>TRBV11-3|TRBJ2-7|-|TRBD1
CASSLGQGAGEQYF
TGTGCCAGCAGCTTAGGCCAGGGGGCGGGCGAGCAGTACTTC
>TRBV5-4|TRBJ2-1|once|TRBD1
CASVRGQGNEQFF
TGTGCCAGCGTCAGGGGGCAAGGCAATGAGCAGTTCTTC
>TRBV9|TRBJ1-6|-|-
CASSAGSDSENSPLHF
TGTGCCAGCAGCGCGGGTTCGGATAGCGAGAATTCACCCCTCCACTTT
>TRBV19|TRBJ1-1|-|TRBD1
CASSFSPTGDTEAFF
TGTGCCAGTAGTTTTTCTCCGACAGGGGACACTGAAGCTTTCTTT
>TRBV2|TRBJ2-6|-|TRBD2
CASIRRTSGGSEGANVLTF
TGTGCCAGCATCCGACGGACTAGCGGGGGGTCGGAAGGGGCCAACGTCCTGACTTTC
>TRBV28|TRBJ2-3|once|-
CASSLPGFRTDTQYF
TGTGCCAGCAGTCTACCAGGGTTTCGGACAGATACGCAGTATTTT
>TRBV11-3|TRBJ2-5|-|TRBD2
CASSRGGTSQETQYF
TGTGCCAGCAGCCGCGGCGGGACTAGCCAAGAGACCCAGTACTTC